The clone carrying this T cell receptor beta chain has more than one count but fewer than ten. The antigen remains undetermined. Other DNA sequences within the sample encode an identical CDR3. TCRdb's table, derived via immunoSEQ multiplex PCR, lists solely in-frame clones and lacks some. The sample records 550,000 to 800,000 clones, around 74% being singletons. The data are from a study of shared clonotypes between healthy human individuals. Overall study: Donors were two women and a few men aged 18 to 49. Study-wide results and caveats: Deeper or shallower sequencing was expected to change how clonotypes are shared among donors. Between several donors, naive CD4 clonotypes were shared at a level of about 5%.

The CDR3 consists of 11 residues. The V end lost 6 bases, the J end lost 4 bases, and 9 bases lay between the germline ends. Germline V gene lookup returns CDR1 SQVTM and CDR2 ANQGSEA. This rearrangement joins TRBV29-1 to TRBJ1-2; D not resolved. Material for sequencing was memory CD4+ T cells sorted from blood. Subset defined: CD45RA-negative fraction. The source is a woman aged 25 to 39 in good health. The CDR3 DNA reads TGCAGCGTGGCGGGCCTCTATGGCTACACCTTC. Translating it yields CSVAGLYGYTF.